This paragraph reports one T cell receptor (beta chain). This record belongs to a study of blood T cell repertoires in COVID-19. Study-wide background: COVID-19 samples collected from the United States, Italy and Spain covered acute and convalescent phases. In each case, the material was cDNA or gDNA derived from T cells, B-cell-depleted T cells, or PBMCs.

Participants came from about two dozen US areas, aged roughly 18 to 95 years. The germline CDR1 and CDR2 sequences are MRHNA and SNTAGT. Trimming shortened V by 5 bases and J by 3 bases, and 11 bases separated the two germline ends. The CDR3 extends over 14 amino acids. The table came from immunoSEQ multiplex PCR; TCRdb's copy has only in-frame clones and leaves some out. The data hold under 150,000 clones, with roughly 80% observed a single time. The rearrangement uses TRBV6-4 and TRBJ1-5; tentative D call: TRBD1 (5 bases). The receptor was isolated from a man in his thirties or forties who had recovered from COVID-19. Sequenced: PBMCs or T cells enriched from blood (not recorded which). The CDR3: CASSSTGDNQPQHF. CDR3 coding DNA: TGTGCCAGCAGTTCAACAGGCGACAATCAGCCCCAGCATTTT.